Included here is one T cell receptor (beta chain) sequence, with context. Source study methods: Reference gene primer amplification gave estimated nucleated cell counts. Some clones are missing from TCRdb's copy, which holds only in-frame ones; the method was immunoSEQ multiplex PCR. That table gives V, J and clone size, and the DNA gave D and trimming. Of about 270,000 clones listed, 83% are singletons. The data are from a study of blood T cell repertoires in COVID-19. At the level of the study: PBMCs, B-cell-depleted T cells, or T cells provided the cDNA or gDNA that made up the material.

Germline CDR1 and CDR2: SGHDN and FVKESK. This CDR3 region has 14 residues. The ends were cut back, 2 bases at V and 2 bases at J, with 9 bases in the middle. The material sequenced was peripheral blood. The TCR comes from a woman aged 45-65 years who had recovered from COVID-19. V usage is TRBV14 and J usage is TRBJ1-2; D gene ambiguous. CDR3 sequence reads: CASSQPGKNYGYTF. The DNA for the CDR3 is TGTGCCAGCAGCCAACCAGGAAAGAACTATGGCTACACCTTC.